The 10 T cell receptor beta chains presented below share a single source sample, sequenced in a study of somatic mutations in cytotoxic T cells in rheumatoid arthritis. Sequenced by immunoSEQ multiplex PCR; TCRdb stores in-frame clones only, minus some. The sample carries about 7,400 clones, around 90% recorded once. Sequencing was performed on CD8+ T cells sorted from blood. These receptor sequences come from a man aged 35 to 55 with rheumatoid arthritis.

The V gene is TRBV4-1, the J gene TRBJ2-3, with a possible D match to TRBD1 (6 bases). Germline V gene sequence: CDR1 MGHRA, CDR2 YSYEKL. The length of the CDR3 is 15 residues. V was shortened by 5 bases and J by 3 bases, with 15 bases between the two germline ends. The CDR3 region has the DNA TGCGCCAGCAGCTTACGGACAGACAGAACAGATACGCAGTATTTT. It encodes CASSLRTDRTDTQYF.

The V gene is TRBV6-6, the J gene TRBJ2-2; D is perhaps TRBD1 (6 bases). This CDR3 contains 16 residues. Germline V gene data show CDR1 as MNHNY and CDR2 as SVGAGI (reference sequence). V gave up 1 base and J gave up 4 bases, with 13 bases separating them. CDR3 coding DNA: TGTGCCAGCAGTTACTTTCCAGGGGTCGGCACCGGGGAGCTGTTTTTT. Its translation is CASSYFPGVGTGELFF.

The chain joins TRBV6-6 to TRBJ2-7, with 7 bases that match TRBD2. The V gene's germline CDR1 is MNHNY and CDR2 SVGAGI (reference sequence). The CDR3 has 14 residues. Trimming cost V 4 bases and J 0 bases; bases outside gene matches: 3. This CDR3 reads CASSSGGSSYEQYV. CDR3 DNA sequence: TGTGCCAGCAGTTCCGGGGGGTCCTCCTACGAGCAGTACGTC.

In nucleotides, the CDR3 is TGTGCCAGCAGTTACAGTGGCAGGGGGCAAGTGGAGACCCAGTACTTC. It yields the protein CASSYSGRGQVETQYF. This chain connects TRBV6-6 to TRBJ2-5; TRBD1 matches 8 bases. Germline loops: CDR1 MNHNY, CDR2 SVGAGI (reference sequence). J lost 5 bases, V lost 2 bases, and 10 bases had no gene match. This CDR3 is 16 amino acids long.

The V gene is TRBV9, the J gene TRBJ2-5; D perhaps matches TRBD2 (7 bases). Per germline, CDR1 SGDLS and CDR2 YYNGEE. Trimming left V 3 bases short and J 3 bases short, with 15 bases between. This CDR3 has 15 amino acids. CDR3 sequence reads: CASSEGGGVEETQYF. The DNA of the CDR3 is TGTGCCAGCAGCGAGGGAGGGGGAGTGGAAGAGACCCAGTACTTC. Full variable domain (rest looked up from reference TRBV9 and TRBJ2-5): DSGVTQTPKHLITATGQRVTLRCSPRSGDLSVYWYQQSLDQGLQFLIQYYNGEERAKGNILERFSAQQFPDLHSELNLSSLELGDSALYFCASSEGGGVEETQYFGPGTRLLVL.

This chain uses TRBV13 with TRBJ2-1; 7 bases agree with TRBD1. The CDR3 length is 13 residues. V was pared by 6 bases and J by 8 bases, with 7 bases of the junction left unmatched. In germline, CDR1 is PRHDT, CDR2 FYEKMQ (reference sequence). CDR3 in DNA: TGTGCCAGCAGACGTACAACAGGGGATGAGCAGTTCTTC. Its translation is CASRRTTGDEQFF.

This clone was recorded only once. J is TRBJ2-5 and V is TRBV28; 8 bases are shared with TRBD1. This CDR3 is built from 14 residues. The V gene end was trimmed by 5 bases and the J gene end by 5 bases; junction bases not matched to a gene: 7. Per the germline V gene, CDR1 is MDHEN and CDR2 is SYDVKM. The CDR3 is CASSTHRGRETQYF. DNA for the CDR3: TGTGCCAGCAGTACTCACAGGGGGAGGGAGACCCAGTACTTC. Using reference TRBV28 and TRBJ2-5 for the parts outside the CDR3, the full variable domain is DVKVTQSSRYLVKRTGEKVFLECVQDMDHENMFWYRQDPGLGLRLIYFSYDVKMKEKGDIPEGYSVSREKKERFSLILESASTNQTSMYLCASSTHRGRETQYFGPGTRLLVL.

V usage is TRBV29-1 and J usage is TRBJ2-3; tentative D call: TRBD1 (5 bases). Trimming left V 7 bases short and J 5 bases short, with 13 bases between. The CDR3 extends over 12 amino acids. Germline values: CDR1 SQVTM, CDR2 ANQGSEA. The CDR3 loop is CSADTTGDTQYF. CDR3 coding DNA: TGCAGCGCGGACACCACGGGAGATACGCAGTATTTT.

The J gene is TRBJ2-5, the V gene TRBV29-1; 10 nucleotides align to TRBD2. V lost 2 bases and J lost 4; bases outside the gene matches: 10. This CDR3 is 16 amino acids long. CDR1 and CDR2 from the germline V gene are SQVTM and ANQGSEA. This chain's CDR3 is CSVELGASGGIETQYF. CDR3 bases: TGCAGCGTTGAACTGGGGGCTAGCGGGGGTATAGAGACCCAGTACTTC.

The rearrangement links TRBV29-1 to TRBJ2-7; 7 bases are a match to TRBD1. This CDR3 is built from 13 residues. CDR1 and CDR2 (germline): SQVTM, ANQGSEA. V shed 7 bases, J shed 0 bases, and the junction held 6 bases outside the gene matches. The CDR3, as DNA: TGCAGCGCCCAGGGACAGATCTCCTACGAGCAGTACTTC. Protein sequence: CSAQGQISYEQYF.